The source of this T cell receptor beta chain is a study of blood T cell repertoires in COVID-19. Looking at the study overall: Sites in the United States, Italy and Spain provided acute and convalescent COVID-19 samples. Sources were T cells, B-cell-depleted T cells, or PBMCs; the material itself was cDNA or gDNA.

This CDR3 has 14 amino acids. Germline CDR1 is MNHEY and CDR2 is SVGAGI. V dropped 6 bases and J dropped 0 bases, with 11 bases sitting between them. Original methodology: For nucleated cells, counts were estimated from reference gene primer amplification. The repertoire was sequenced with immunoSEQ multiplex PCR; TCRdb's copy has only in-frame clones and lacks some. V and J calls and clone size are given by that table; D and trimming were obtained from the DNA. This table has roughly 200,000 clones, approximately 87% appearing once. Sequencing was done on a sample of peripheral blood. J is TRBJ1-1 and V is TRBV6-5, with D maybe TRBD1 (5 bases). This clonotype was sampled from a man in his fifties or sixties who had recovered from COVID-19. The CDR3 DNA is TGTGCCAGCAGGGGGCTATCTTTGAACACTGAAGCTTTCTTT. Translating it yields CASRGLSLNTEAFF.